These T cell receptor beta chains were read from a single sample in a study of blood T cell repertoires in COVID-19. Profiling relied on immunoSEQ multiplex PCR, and the TCRdb table lists in-frame clones only, not all of them. The sample gives about 470,000 clones, roughly 87% of which show up once; about 0.65% is in the top ten. The sample comprised PBMCs or T cells enriched from blood (not recorded which). These TCRs come from a woman aged 18 to 35 who had recovered from COVID-19. The CDR3 runs from the conserved cysteine through the conserved F or W. The D gene is left open where the match is weak. Clone size, where shown, is once, few, many, or a class for clones that have expanded.

v_call	d_call	clone_size	j_call	cdr3_aa	cdr3_nt
TRBV2	TRBD1	-	TRBJ2-7	CASRTRTGDYEQYF	TGTGCCAGTAGGACAAGGACAGGGGACTACGAGCAGTACTTC
TRBV18	TRBD1	-	TRBJ2-6	CASSQGQPSSGANVLTF	TGTGCCAGCTCACAGGGACAGCCTAGCTCTGGGGCCAACGTCCTGACTTTC
TRBV6-5	-	-	TRBJ1-2	CASKETSSYGYTF	TGTGCCAGCAAAGAGACTAGCTCCTATGGCTACACCTTC
TRBV5-4	-	-	TRBJ1-2	CASSVPPGGEIGYTF	TGTGCCAGCAGCGTCCCTCCGGGGGGCGAAATTGGCTACACCTTC
TRBV18	-	-	TRBJ2-3	CASSPGRDSDTQYF	TGTGCCAGCTCACCCGGCAGGGATTCAGATACGCAGTATTTT
TRBV9	TRBD1	-	TRBJ2-7	CASSEGASSYEQYF	TGTGCCAGCAGCGAGGGGGCGAGCTCCTACGAGCAGTACTTC
TRBV3-1/TRBV3-2	-	-	TRBJ2-3	CASSQERWGGTQYF	TGTGCCAGCAGCCAAGAGAGGTGGGGCGGTACGCAGTATTTT
TRBV7-6	TRBD2	-	TRBJ2-1	CASSSFLGRGGLNEQFF	TGTGCCAGCAGCTCATTCTTAGGGCGGGGGGGCTTGAATGAGCAGTTCTTC
TRBV29-1	-	-	TRBJ1-1	CSARSGANTEAFF	TGCAGCGCTCGGAGTGGGGCCAACACTGAAGCTTTCTTT
TRBV7-9	TRBD1	-	TRBJ2-5	CASSQTGSETQYF	TGTGCCAGCAGCCAGACAGGGTCGGAGACCCAGTACTTC
TRBV11-2	-	-	TRBJ1-2	CASSLSPTYGYTF	TGTGCCAGCAGCTTAAGCCCAACCTATGGCTACACCTTC
TRBV27	TRBD1	once	TRBJ1-4	CASGPTGVDEKLFF	TGTGCCAGCGGGCCGACAGGGGTGGATGAAAAACTGTTTTTT
TRBV4-1	TRBD2	-	TRBJ2-5	CASSQEPGLAGGAHLETQYF	TGCGCCAGCAGCCAAGAACCGGGACTAGCGGGGGGTGCCCATTTAGAGACCCAGTACTTC
TRBV24-1	TRBD2	-	TRBJ2-1	CATSDLGGGPGREQFF	TGTGCCACCAGTGATTTGGGCGGGGGGCCCGGGAGGGAGCAGTTCTTC
TRBV28	-	-	TRBJ1-1	CASSLRRGGNTEAFF	TGTGCCAGCAGTTTGAGGCGGGGAGGGAACACTGAAGCTTTCTTT
TRBV10-3	TRBD2	-	TRBJ2-3	CAISETTGGGTDTQYF	TGTGCCATCAGTGAAACCACCGGGGGGGGCACAGATACGCAGTATTTT
TRBV5-1	-	once	TRBJ2-1	CASSLGPSEDNEQFF	TGCGCCAGCAGCTTGGGACCTTCTGAGGACAATGAGCAGTTCTTC
TRBV5-6	-	-	TRBJ2-7	CASSSTGNEQYF	TGTGCCAGCAGTTCAACAGGGAACGAGCAGTACTTC
TRBV3-1/TRBV3-2	-	once	TRBJ2-5	CASSQDVAAALETQYF	TGTGCCAGCAGCCAAGACGTGGCGGCGGCGTTGGAGACCCAGTACTTC
TRBV7-9	-	-	TRBJ2-7	CASSLSAGYQEQYF	TGTGCCAGCAGCTTAAGCGCAGGGTATCAAGAGCAGTACTTC
TRBV9	-	-	TRBJ2-6	CASSVDRISGANVLTF	TGTGCCAGCAGCGTAGACAGGATCTCTGGGGCCAACGTCCTGACTTTC
TRBV23-1	-	-	TRBJ1-6	CASSQGAANSPLHF	TGCGCCAGCAGTCAAGGGGCAGCAAATTCACCCCTCCACTTT
TRBV7-2	TRBD2	-	TRBJ2-1	CASSLSGGPYNEQFF	TGTGCCAGCAGCTTAAGCGGGGGGCCCTACAATGAGCAGTTCTTC
TRBV5-1	TRBD2	-	TRBJ2-3	CASSLGLAGTDTQYF	TGCGCCAGCAGCTTAGGACTAGCGGGGACAGATACGCAGTATTTT
TRBV7-8	-	few	TRBJ1-5	CASSQSGSFYSNQPQHF	TGTGCCAGCAGCCAATCTGGTAGCTTCTATAGCAATCAGCCCCAGCATTTT
TRBV10-3	TRBD1	-	TRBJ1-2	CAISGTAYGYTF	TGTGCCATCAGCGGGACAGCTTATGGCTACACCTTC
TRBV21-1	-	-	TRBJ1-1	CASSRGDCHMNTEAFF	TGTGCCAGCAGCAGAGGGGACTGCCACATGAACACTGAAGCTTTCTTT
TRBV6-5	TRBD1	few	TRBJ1-1	CASSTLTGVTEAFF	TGTGCCAGCAGTACTCTGACAGGGGTTACTGAAGCTTTCTTT
TRBV12-3/TRBV12-4	-	-	TRBJ1-2	CASSLVFGAGYTF	TGTGCCAGCAGCCTCGTATTTGGGGCCGGCTACACCTTC
TRBV3-1/TRBV3-2	TRBD1	-	TRBJ1-3	CASSQVSPGTASGNTIYF	TGTGCCAGCAGCCAAGTCTCCCCCGGGACAGCCTCTGGAAACACCATATATTTT
TRBV5-6	-	-	TRBJ2-1	CASSLTSYSYNEQFF	TGTGCCAGCAGCTTGACTAGCTACTCCTACAATGAGCAGTTCTTC
TRBV28	-	-	TRBJ1-1	CASREERTEAFF	TGTGCCAGCAGGGAGGAGCGGACTGAAGCTTTCTTT
TRBV18	TRBD2	-	TRBJ2-3	CASSKLAGGSTDTQYF	TGTGCCAGCTCGAAGCTAGCGGGGGGGAGCACAGATACGCAGTATTTT
TRBV28	-	-	TRBJ1-6	CASSFGPQGGVPYNSPLHF	TGTGCCAGCAGTTTTGGTCCCCAAGGGGGAGTCCCCTATAATTCACCCCTCCACTTT
TRBV6-5	-	-	TRBJ2-5	CASSYTAGPGKTQYF	TGTGCCAGCAGTTATACGGCCGGTCCGGGGAAGACCCAGTACTTC
TRBV7-8	TRBD2	-	TRBJ2-1	CASSFIAGEEQFF	TGTGCCAGCAGCTTTATAGCGGGGGAGGAGCAGTTCTTC
TRBV2	-	-	TRBJ1-2	CASILEVDRWQGYTF	TGTGCCAGCATTTTAGAGGTTGATCGGTGGCAAGGCTACACCTTC
TRBV30	-	-	TRBJ2-7	CAWSPDRSYEQYF	TGTGCCTGGAGTCCGGACAGATCCTACGAGCAGTACTTC
TRBV6-5	-	few	TRBJ1-1	CASSFRGRETEAFF	TGTGCCAGCAGTTTCAGGGGACGTGAAACTGAAGCTTTCTTT
TRBV29-1	TRBD1	-	TRBJ2-5	CSVVERDRGYQETQYF	TGCAGCGTTGTGGAACGGGACAGAGGGTACCAAGAGACCCAGTACTTC
TRBV10-3	-	-	TRBJ2-1	CAISEVGEQFF	TGTGCCATCAGTGAGGTCGGTGAGCAGTTCTTC
TRBV18	-	-	TRBJ1-2	CASSPGPSYGYTF	TGTGCCAGCTCGCCAGGGCCATCCTATGGCTACACCTTC
TRBV7-3	-	-	TRBJ2-1	CASSLGSYNEQFF	TGTGCCAGCAGCCTCGGCTCCTACAATGAGCAGTTCTTC
TRBV5-1	-	-	TRBJ2-2	CASSQNTGELFF	TGCGCCAGCAGCCAGAACACCGGGGAGCTGTTTTTT
TRBV19	TRBD1	-	TRBJ1-6	CASSTGTGNNSPLHF	TGTGCCAGTAGTACCGGGACAGGCAATAATTCACCCCTCCACTTT
TRBV4-2	TRBD2	-	TRBJ2-7	CASSQSGGISAYEQYF	TGTGCCAGCAGCCAAAGCGGGGGTATCTCAGCCTACGAGCAGTACTTC
TRBV13	-	-	TRBJ1-5	CASSLGRSQPQHF	TGTGCCAGCAGCTTAGGCAGAAGTCAGCCCCAGCATTTT
TRBV6-5	TRBD1	-	TRBJ2-3	CASNRQGAGSDTQYF	TGTGCCAGCAACCGACAGGGGGCTGGCTCAGATACGCAGTATTTT
TRBV19	-	-	TRBJ1-5	CASSPRESHQPQHF	TGTGCCAGTAGTCCCCGAGAGTCTCATCAGCCCCAGCATTTT
TRBV5-1	-	-	TRBJ1-1	CASRVQGNTEAFF	TGCGCCAGCAGGGTCCAGGGGAACACTGAAGCTTTCTTT
TRBV7-2	-	-	TRBJ1-5	CASSLASGGGQPQHF	TGTGCCAGCAGCTTAGCATCCGGGGGAGGGCAGCCCCAGCATTTT
TRBV25-1	TRBD1	-	TRBJ1-1	CASSRQGIVGTEAFF	TGTGCCAGCAGTCGACAGGGAATTGTAGGAACTGAAGCTTTCTTT
TRBV5-8	-	-	TRBJ2-1	CASSGTSYNEQFF	TGTGCCAGCAGCGGCACTAGTTACAATGAGCAGTTCTTC
TRBV3-1/TRBV3-2	TRBD2	-	TRBJ2-5	CASSTSAETQYF	TGTGCCAGCAGTACTAGCGCTGAGACCCAGTACTTC
TRBV18	-	once	TRBJ2-7	CASSPPVAGSYEQYF	TGTGCCAGCTCACCACCGGTCGCAGGTTCCTACGAGCAGTACTTC
TRBV19	-	-	TRBJ1-1	CASSLTPGVNTEAFF	TGTGCCAGTAGCCTCACCCCAGGGGTCAACACTGAAGCTTTCTTT
TRBV5-1	-	-	TRBJ1-1	CASSSLGLTNTEAFF	TGCGCCAGCAGCTCTCTCGGACTTACCAACACTGAAGCTTTCTTT